One T cell receptor (beta chain) is described in this entry. The antigen remains unidentified. The sample is drawn from a study of blood T cells in healthy people across ages. CDR1 is KGHDR, CDR2 SFDVKD, per germline. Trimming removed 2 bases at V and 3 bases at J, with 24 bases between. This CDR3 is 20 amino acids long. Then a second PCR, running roughly 6 to 11 cycles, was carried out with a sample-barcoded 5' primer and a J-beta primer mix. Each cDNA molecule carried a tag from a template-switch adaptor that contained 12 random nucleotides. Via MiXCR, TCRdb re-called the 5' RACE reads, giving one row per CDR3 protein. This sample yields hundreds of thousands of distinct CDR3 sequences, of which roughly 25% are seen a single time; roughly 9% belongs to the top ten. Total RNA was extracted at no less than 5 micrograms per sample. Study-level findings and limits: The CMV status of each donor remained undetermined, and this could have confounded shifts in expanded clonotypes.

In addition, the sample was reused for a study of T cells of mothers and their children.

V gene TRBV24-1 combines with J gene TRBJ2-2; D might be TRBD1 or TRBD2, each matching 5 bases. Material for sequencing was blood. This clonotype was sampled from a boy under 18 in good health. The DNA for the CDR3 is TGTGCCACCAGTGATTCTTGGGGCCGGACGGGGCATCCGGACACCGGGGAGCTGTTTTTT. Its translation is CATSDSWGRTGHPDTGELFF.